The entry below gives a single TCR beta chain sequence along with its context. Its antigen is not identified. Together with a sample-barcoded 5' primer, a J-beta primer mix was included in a second PCR lasting about 7 to 12 cycles. TCRdb analysed the 5' RACE reads with MiXCR anew, one entry per CDR3 protein. Of 1.2 million to 1.5 million distinct CDR3 sequences in the sample, approximately 59% are singletons; the top ten hold 6.5% to 8.5%. This entry comes from a study of blood T cells in healthy people across ages. Each donor was a healthy Caucasian individual from Russia, aged roughly 6 to 100. Study results and caveats: Age advanced and TCR beta diversity per million T cells fell, roughly linearly.

The germline V gene has CDR1 SGHAT and CDR2 FQDESV (reference sequence). The CDR3 has 15 residues. Between the trimmed V and J ends, which lost 2 bases and 0 bases, there was a span of 9 bases. The TCR comes from a man between 18 and 29 years old in good health. The chain couples TRBV11-1 to TRBJ2-3; no clear D. Sequenced material: blood. CDR3 coding DNA: TGTGCCAGCAGCTTAAACGGGCAGAGCACAGATACGCAGTATTTT. This codes for CASSLNGQSTDTQYF.